This T cell receptor beta chain derives from a study of T cells in Graves' hyperthyroidism and ophthalmopathy. Study-wide results and limits: Most clonotypes expanded in the thyroid (above 0.001) were also present in blood.

Germline CDR1 is SGHTA and CDR2 is FQGNSA. Trimming removed 5 bases from V and 6 bases from J; junction bases left unmatched: 8. The CDR3 loop spans 14 amino acids. This clonotype has at least ten counts. Its antigen is still unknown. Using RNA transcripts as the source, TCR beta CDR3 regions were amplified. A set of HTBI primers served as the primers for a first-round RT-PCR of the TCR CDR3. Using its own MiXCR run on the multiplex PCR reads, TCRdb lists one record per CDR3 protein. Found here are hundreds of thousands of distinct CDR3 sequences, 14% of them singletons; the top ten hold approximately 13%.

Sequencing used blood. The sequence was obtained from a woman aged 45-65 years with Graves' ophthalmopathy. V gene TRBV7-2 combines with J gene TRBJ2-3; TRBD2 agrees at 7 bases. The CDR3 nucleotides read TGTGCCAGCAGCCTCTTCGCGGGGGAGGATACGCAGTATTTT. It codes for CASSLFAGEDTQYF.